The present entry profiles one T cell receptor (beta chain) with its context. The data stem from a study of T cell changes during pregnancy in multiple sclerosis. Generated by immunoSEQ multiplex PCR, the TCRdb table keeps only in-frame clones and is missing some. Of about 120,000 clones detected, roughly 92% appear once; the ten largest clones hold roughly 6.2%. V shed 4 bases and J 1 base; nucleotides not matched to a gene: 4. CDR3 length: 14 residues. Germline V lookup: CDR1 SGHTS, CDR2 YDEGEE. The sequences come from peripheral blood, collected before pregnancy. The chain combines TRBV5-8 with TRBJ1-2; 7 bases are a match to TRBD1. The sequence came from a female donor with multiple sclerosis, enrolled in a pregnancy study. The CDR3 DNA reads as TGTGCCAGCAGCCGGGGGACAGATAACTATGGCTACACCTTC. Its protein product is CASSRGTDNYGYTF.